A selection of T cell receptor beta chains follows, all from one sample in a study of cytomegalovirus exposure and HLA in healthy donors. This table comes from immunoSEQ multiplex PCR, and its TCRdb copy is limited to in-frame clones, with some not included. Of 110,000 to 150,000 clones listed, roughly 80% are singletons. What was sequenced was PBMCs. These receptors all stem from a female donor in good health and CMV-seronegative. The CDR3 runs from the conserved cysteine through the conserved F or W. D genes are given only for firm matches. Expanded clones are given a class, and other clones once, few, many or no size at all.

clone size: .; D gene: .; V gene: TRBV6-5; J gene: TRBJ1-6; CDR3 protein: CASSTGTDNSPLHF; CDR3 DNA: TGTGCCAGCAGTACCGGGACTGACAATTCACCCCTCCACTTT
clone size: once; D gene: .; V gene: TRBV19; J gene: TRBJ1-4; CDR3 protein: CASSMAGAEKLFF; CDR3 DNA: TGTGCCAGTAGTATGGCAGGGGCTGAAAAACTGTTTTTT
clone size: once; D gene: TRBD2; V gene: TRBV28; J gene: TRBJ2-2; CDR3 protein: CASSMGLAGGPNTGELFF; CDR3 DNA: TGTGCCAGCAGTATGGGACTAGCGGGAGGGCCGAACACCGGGGAGCTGTTTTTT
clone size: .; D gene: .; V gene: TRBV2; J gene: TRBJ1-2; CDR3 protein: CASSEGRVEGYTF; CDR3 DNA: TGTGCCAGCAGTGAGGGCAGGGTAGAAGGCTACACCTTC
clone size: once; D gene: TRBD1; V gene: TRBV16; J gene: TRBJ1-5; CDR3 protein: CASSQSPGQGISNQPQHF; CDR3 DNA: TGTGCCAGCAGCCAATCCCCGGGACAGGGAATCAGCAATCAGCCCCAGCATTTT
clone size: .; D gene: TRBD2; V gene: TRBV27; J gene: TRBJ2-3; CDR3 protein: CASSYAGGTDTQYF; CDR3 DNA: TGTGCCAGCAGTTACGCGGGAGGCACAGATACGCAGTATTTT
clone size: .; D gene: .; V gene: TRBV20-1; J gene: TRBJ1-2; CDR3 protein: CSAFSYGYTF; CDR3 DNA: TGCAGTGCCTTCAGCTATGGCTACACCTTC
clone size: .; D gene: TRBD2; V gene: TRBV27; J gene: TRBJ2-2; CDR3 protein: CASSLFSGTDGELFF; CDR3 DNA: TGTGCCAGCAGTTTATTTAGCGGGACCGACGGGGAGCTGTTTTTT
clone size: .; D gene: TRBD1; V gene: TRBV19; J gene: TRBJ2-3; CDR3 protein: CASSTTGGTDTQYF; CDR3 DNA: TGTGCCAGTAGTACGACAGGGGGCACAGATACGCAGTATTTT
clone size: .; D gene: .; V gene: TRBV6-6; J gene: TRBJ1-4; CDR3 protein: CASSYDRTSEKLFF; CDR3 DNA: TGTGCCAGCAGTTACGACAGGACCTCTGAAAAACTGTTTTTT
clone size: .; D gene: .; V gene: TRBV2; J gene: TRBJ2-1; CDR3 protein: CARVGRGSGEQFF; CDR3 DNA: TGTGCCAGGGTTGGCAGGGGCAGCGGTGAGCAGTTCTTC
clone size: .; D gene: .; V gene: TRBV9; J gene: TRBJ2-2; CDR3 protein: CASSQRGIQNTGELFF; CDR3 DNA: TGTGCCAGCAGCCAACGCGGGATACAGAACACCGGGGAGCTGTTTTTT
clone size: .; D gene: TRBD2; V gene: TRBV19; J gene: TRBJ2-1; CDR3 protein: CASSIVGTSDEQFF; CDR3 DNA: TGTGCCAGTAGTATAGTAGGGACTAGCGATGAGCAGTTCTTC
clone size: .; D gene: .; V gene: TRBV19; J gene: TRBJ1-3; CDR3 protein: CASSTSGAGNTIYF; CDR3 DNA: TGTGCCAGTAGTACGTCAGGTGCCGGAAACACCATATATTTT
clone size: .; D gene: TRBD1; V gene: TRBV2; J gene: TRBJ1-2; CDR3 protein: CASSGDREEYGYTF; CDR3 DNA: TGTGCCAGCAGTGGGGACAGGGAAGAATATGGCTACACCTTC
clone size: .; D gene: TRBD1; V gene: TRBV28; J gene: TRBJ2-2; CDR3 protein: CASSVRTGGHGELFF; CDR3 DNA: TGTGCCAGCAGTGTACGGACAGGGGGCCACGGGGAGCTGTTTTTT
clone size: .; D gene: .; V gene: TRBV7-8; J gene: TRBJ2-7; CDR3 protein: CASRVEGTPTYEQYF; CDR3 DNA: TGTGCCAGCAGGGTAGAAGGGACTCCGACCTACGAGCAGTACTTC
clone size: .; D gene: .; V gene: TRBV18; J gene: TRBJ2-7; CDR3 protein: CASSLRTGGSDEQYF; CDR3 DNA: TGTGCCAGCTCACTAAGGACAGGAGGGTCCGACGAGCAGTACTTC
clone size: .; D gene: TRBD1; V gene: TRBV19; J gene: TRBJ2-3; CDR3 protein: CASSIAGQGARADTQYF; CDR3 DNA: TGTGCCAGTAGTATCGCGGGACAGGGGGCTCGGGCAGATACGCAGTATTTT
clone size: .; D gene: TRBD2; V gene: TRBV7-9; J gene: TRBJ2-1; CDR3 protein: CASSTLTSLHNEQFF; CDR3 DNA: TGTGCCAGCAGCACGTTGACTAGCCTGCACAATGAGCAGTTCTTC
clone size: .; D gene: TRBD1; V gene: TRBV19; J gene: TRBJ2-7; CDR3 protein: CASSDPGQGSYEQYF; CDR3 DNA: TGTGCCAGTAGTGATCCGGGACAGGGATCCTACGAGCAGTACTTC
clone size: .; D gene: TRBD1; V gene: TRBV29-1; J gene: TRBJ2-2; CDR3 protein: CSGEGQGVDGELFF; CDR3 DNA: TGCAGCGGGGAGGGACAGGGGGTCGACGGGGAGCTGTTTTTT
clone size: few; D gene: .; V gene: TRBV5-1; J gene: TRBJ2-5; CDR3 protein: CASSLDSYQETQYF; CDR3 DNA: TGCGCCAGCAGCTTGGACAGCTATCAAGAGACCCAGTACTTC
clone size: .; D gene: TRBD1; V gene: TRBV6-1; J gene: TRBJ2-7; CDR3 protein: CAIGWQGAYEQYF; CDR3 DNA: TGTGCCATTGGCTGGCAGGGGGCCTACGAGCAGTACTTC
clone size: .; D gene: .; V gene: TRBV4-1; J gene: TRBJ2-1; CDR3 protein: CASSQPPIAGNEQFF; CDR3 DNA: TGCGCCAGCAGCCAACCCCCAATTGCAGGGAATGAGCAGTTCTTC
clone size: .; D gene: TRBD2; V gene: TRBV9; J gene: TRBJ2-7; CDR3 protein: CASSPTSGSRYEQYF; CDR3 DNA: TGTGCCAGCAGCCCAACTAGCGGGAGTAGATACGAGCAGTACTTC
clone size: .; D gene: .; V gene: TRBV7-9; J gene: TRBJ1-4; CDR3 protein: CASSLYLAGKAEKLFF; CDR3 DNA: TGTGCCAGCAGCTTATATCTGGCAGGTAAAGCCGAAAAACTGTTTTTT
clone size: .; D gene: .; V gene: TRBV6-6; J gene: TRBJ2-3; CDR3 protein: CASLGTDTQYF; CDR3 DNA: TGTGCCAGCCTCGGGACAGATACGCAGTATTTT
clone size: .; D gene: .; V gene: TRBV28; J gene: TRBJ1-2; CDR3 protein: CASRILGGGARGYTF; CDR3 DNA: TGTGCCAGCCGAATACTGGGGGGGGGCGCTAGGGGCTACACCTTC
clone size: .; D gene: TRBD1; V gene: TRBV5-1; J gene: TRBJ1-4; CDR3 protein: CASSVQGLEEKLFF; CDR3 DNA: TGCGCCAGCAGCGTACAGGGGCTAGAGGAAAAACTGTTTTTT
clone size: .; D gene: TRBD2; V gene: TRBV5-1; J gene: TRBJ2-3; CDR3 protein: CASSLEASGSLPDTQYF; CDR3 DNA: TGCGCCAGCAGCTTGGAGGCTAGCGGGAGTCTTCCAGATACGCAGTATTTT
clone size: .; D gene: TRBD2; V gene: TRBV6-1; J gene: TRBJ2-3; CDR3 protein: CASSDYPTAGVTDTQYF; CDR3 DNA: TGTGCCAGCAGTGACTACCCCACAGCGGGGGTCACAGATACGCAGTATTTT
clone size: .; D gene: TRBD1; V gene: TRBV9; J gene: TRBJ1-1; CDR3 protein: CASSVGQGITEAFF; CDR3 DNA: TGTGCCAGCAGCGTAGGACAGGGGATCACTGAAGCTTTCTTT
clone size: .; D gene: TRBD1; V gene: TRBV2; J gene: TRBJ1-1; CDR3 protein: CASSDWTHRGDTEAFF; CDR3 DNA: TGTGCCAGCAGTGACTGGACCCACAGGGGTGACACTGAAGCTTTCTTT
clone size: .; D gene: .; V gene: TRBV5-1; J gene: TRBJ2-3; CDR3 protein: CASSYTGPYTDTQYF; CDR3 DNA: TGCGCCAGCAGCTATACAGGGCCCTACACAGATACGCAGTATTTT
clone size: .; D gene: .; V gene: TRBV27; J gene: TRBJ2-1; CDR3 protein: CASSLRGADNEQFF; CDR3 DNA: TGTGCCAGCAGTTTAAGGGGCGCCGACAATGAGCAGTTCTTC
clone size: few; D gene: TRBD1; V gene: TRBV25-1; J gene: TRBJ2-7; CDR3 protein: CASSEARTGAYEQYF; CDR3 DNA: TGTGCCAGCAGTGAAGCCAGGACAGGAGCCTACGAGCAGTACTTC
clone size: few; D gene: TRBD2; V gene: TRBV19; J gene: TRBJ2-7; CDR3 protein: CASTSVAGGPYEQYF; CDR3 DNA: TGTGCCAGTACCTCCGTAGCGGGAGGGCCCTACGAGCAGTACTTC
clone size: .; D gene: TRBD1; V gene: TRBV28; J gene: TRBJ1-4; CDR3 protein: CASRPVGTARSETNEKLFF; CDR3 DNA: TGTGCCAGCAGACCAGTGGGGACAGCGAGGTCGGAAACTAATGAAAAACTGTTTTTT
clone size: .; D gene: .; V gene: TRBV27; J gene: TRBJ2-7; CDR3 protein: CASSLSPGFEQYF; CDR3 DNA: TGTGCCAGCAGTTTATCGCCAGGGTTCGAGCAGTACTTC
clone size: .; D gene: .; V gene: TRBV5-1; J gene: TRBJ2-1; CDR3 protein: CASKTGMGYNEQFF; CDR3 DNA: TGCGCCAGCAAAACCGGGATGGGCTACAATGAGCAGTTCTTC
clone size: few; D gene: .; V gene: TRBV18; J gene: TRBJ1-5; CDR3 protein: CASSSDTARISQHF; CDR3 DNA: TGTGCCAGCTCATCGGACACGGCCCGAATCTCCCAGCATTTT
clone size: .; D gene: .; V gene: TRBV11-2; J gene: TRBJ2-7; CDR3 protein: CASSLSLSSYEQYF; CDR3 DNA: TGTGCCAGCAGCTTAAGCCTGTCCTCCTACGAGCAGTACTTC
clone size: once; D gene: TRBD2; V gene: TRBV13; J gene: TRBJ2-1; CDR3 protein: CASSLSVLAGEDEQFF; CDR3 DNA: TGTGCCAGCAGCTTAAGTGTCTTAGCGGGAGAGGATGAGCAGTTCTTC
clone size: .; D gene: TRBD2; V gene: TRBV2; J gene: TRBJ2-1; CDR3 protein: CASAGLAGGEQFF; CDR3 DNA: TGTGCCAGCGCGGGACTAGCGGGAGGTGAGCAGTTCTTC
clone size: .; D gene: .; V gene: TRBV2; J gene: TRBJ2-1; CDR3 protein: CASAYHNEQFF; CDR3 DNA: TGTGCCAGCGCGTATCACAATGAGCAGTTCTTC
clone size: .; D gene: .; V gene: TRBV5-1; J gene: TRBJ1-1; CDR3 protein: CASSLDKQGWNTEAFF; CDR3 DNA: TGCGCCAGCAGCTTGGACAAACAGGGTTGGAACACTGAAGCTTTCTTT
clone size: .; D gene: .; V gene: TRBV7-9; J gene: TRBJ2-7; CDR3 protein: CASSFQGISPYEQYF; CDR3 DNA: TGTGCCAGCAGCTTCCAGGGGATTTCCCCCTACGAGCAGTACTTC
clone size: .; D gene: .; V gene: TRBV30; J gene: TRBJ2-2; CDR3 protein: CAWGRGAGELFF; CDR3 DNA: TGTGCCTGGGGGCGGGGTGCCGGGGAGCTGTTTTTT
clone size: .; D gene: .; V gene: TRBV7-2; J gene: TRBJ1-1; CDR3 protein: CASSFQGPGTEAFF; CDR3 DNA: TGTGCCAGCAGCTTTCAGGGCCCCGGGACTGAAGCTTTCTTT
clone size: few; D gene: TRBD1; V gene: TRBV6-1; J gene: TRBJ2-7; CDR3 protein: CASLGTGQGFYEQYF; CDR3 DNA: TGTGCCAGCCTGGGCACGGGACAGGGATTCTACGAGCAGTACTTC
clone size: .; D gene: .; V gene: TRBV28; J gene: TRBJ2-7; CDR3 protein: CASLGGLAEGSSYEQYF; CDR3 DNA: TGTGCCAGCTTGGGGGGGCTAGCGGAGGGAAGCTCCTACGAGCAGTACTTC
clone size: .; D gene: TRBD1; V gene: TRBV2; J gene: TRBJ2-3; CDR3 protein: CASSYSLTGLGQGGTDTQYF; CDR3 DNA: TGTGCCAGCAGTTATTCTCTCACAGGCTTGGGACAGGGGGGCACAGATACGCAGTATTTT